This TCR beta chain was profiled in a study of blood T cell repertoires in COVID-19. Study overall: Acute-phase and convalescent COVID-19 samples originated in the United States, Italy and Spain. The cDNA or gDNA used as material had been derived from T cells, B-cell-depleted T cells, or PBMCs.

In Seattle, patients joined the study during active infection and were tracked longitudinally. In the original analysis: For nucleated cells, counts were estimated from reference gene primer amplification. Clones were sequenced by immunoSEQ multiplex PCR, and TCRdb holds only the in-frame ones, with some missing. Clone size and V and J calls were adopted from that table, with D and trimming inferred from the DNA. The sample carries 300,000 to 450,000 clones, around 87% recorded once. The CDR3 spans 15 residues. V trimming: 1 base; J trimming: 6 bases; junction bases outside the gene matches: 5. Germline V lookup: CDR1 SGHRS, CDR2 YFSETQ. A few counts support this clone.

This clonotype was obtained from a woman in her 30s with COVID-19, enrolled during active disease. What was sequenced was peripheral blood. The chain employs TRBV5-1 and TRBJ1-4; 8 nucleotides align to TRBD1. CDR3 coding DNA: TGCGCCAGCAGCTTGCTCTGGGGACAGGATGAAAAACTGTTTTTT. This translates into CASSLLWGQDEKLFF.